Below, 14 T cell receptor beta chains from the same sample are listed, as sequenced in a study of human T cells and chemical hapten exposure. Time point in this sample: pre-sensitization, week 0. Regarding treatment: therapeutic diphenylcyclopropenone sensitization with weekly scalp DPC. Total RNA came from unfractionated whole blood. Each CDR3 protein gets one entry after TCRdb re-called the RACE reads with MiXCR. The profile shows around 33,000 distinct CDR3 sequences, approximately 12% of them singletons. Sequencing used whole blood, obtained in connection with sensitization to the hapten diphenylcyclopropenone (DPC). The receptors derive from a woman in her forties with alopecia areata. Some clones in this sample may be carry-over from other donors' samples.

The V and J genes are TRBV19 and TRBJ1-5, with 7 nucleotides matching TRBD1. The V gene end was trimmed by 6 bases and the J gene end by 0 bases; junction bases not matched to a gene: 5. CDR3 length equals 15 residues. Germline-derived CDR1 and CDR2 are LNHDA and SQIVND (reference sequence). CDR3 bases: TGTGCCAGTAGGGTGACAGGGAATAGCAATCAGCCCCAGCATTTT. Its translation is CASRVTGNSNQPQHF.

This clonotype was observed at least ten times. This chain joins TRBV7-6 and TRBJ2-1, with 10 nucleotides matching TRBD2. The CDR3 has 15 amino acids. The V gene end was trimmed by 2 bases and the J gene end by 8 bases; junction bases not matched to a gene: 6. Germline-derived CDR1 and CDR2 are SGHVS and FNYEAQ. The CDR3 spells CASSLTASGSHEQFF. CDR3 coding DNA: TGTGCCAGCAGCTTAACGGCTAGCGGGAGCCATGAGCAGTTCTTC.

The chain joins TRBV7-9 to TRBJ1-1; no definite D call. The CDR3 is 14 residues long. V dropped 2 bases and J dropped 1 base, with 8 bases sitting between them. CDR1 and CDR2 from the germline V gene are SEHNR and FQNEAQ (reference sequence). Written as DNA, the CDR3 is TGTGCCAGCAGCTTATTAGAGGGGAACACTGAAGCTTTCTTT. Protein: CASSLLEGNTEAFF.

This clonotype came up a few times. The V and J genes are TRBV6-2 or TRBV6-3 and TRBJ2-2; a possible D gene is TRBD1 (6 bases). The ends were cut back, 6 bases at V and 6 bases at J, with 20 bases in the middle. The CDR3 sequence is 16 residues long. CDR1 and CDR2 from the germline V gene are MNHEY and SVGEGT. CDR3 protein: CASSLGDKWWAGELFF. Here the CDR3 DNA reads TGTGCCAGCAGCCTGGGGGACAAGTGGTGGGCCGGGGAGCTGTTTTTT.

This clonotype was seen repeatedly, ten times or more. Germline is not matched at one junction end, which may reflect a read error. The CDR3 DNA sequence: TGTGCCAGCAGTTTAGGGGGGTCCTACAATGAGCAGTTCTTC. Amino acid sequence: CASSLGGSYNEQFF. This chain uses TRBV5-1 with TRBJ2-1, with D perhaps given as TRBD1 or TRBD2 (6 bases each). The CDR3 totals 14 residues. Germline-derived CDR1 and CDR2 are SGHRS and YFSETQ.

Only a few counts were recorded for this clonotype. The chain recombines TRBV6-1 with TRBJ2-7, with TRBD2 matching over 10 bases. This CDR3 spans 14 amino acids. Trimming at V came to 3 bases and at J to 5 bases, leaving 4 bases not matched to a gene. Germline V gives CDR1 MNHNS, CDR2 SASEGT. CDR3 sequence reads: CASSDLSGRHEQYF. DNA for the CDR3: TGTGCCAGCAGTGATCTTAGCGGGAGGCACGAGCAGTACTTC.

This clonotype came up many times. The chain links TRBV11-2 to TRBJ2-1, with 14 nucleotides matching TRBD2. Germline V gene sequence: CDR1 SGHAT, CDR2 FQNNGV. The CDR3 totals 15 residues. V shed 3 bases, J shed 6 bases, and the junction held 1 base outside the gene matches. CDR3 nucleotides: TGTGCCAGCAGCTTCGGGACTAGCGGGAGCAATGAGCAGTTCTTC. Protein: CASSFGTSGSNEQFF.

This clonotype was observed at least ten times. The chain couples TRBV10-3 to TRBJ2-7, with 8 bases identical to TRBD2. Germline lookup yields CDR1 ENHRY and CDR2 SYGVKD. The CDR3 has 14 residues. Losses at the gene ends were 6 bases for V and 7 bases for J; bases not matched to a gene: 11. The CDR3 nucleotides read TGTGCCATCAGGGATGTAGCGGGGCCATCGGAGCAGTACTTC. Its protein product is CAIRDVAGPSEQYF.

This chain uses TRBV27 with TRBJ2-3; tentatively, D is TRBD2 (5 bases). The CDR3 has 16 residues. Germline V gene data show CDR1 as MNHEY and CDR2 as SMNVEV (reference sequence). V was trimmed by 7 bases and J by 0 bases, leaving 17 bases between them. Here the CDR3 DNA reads TGTGCCAGCACCAGTACCCAGCGGAGTAGCACAGATACGCAGTATTTT. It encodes CASTSTQRSSTDTQYF.

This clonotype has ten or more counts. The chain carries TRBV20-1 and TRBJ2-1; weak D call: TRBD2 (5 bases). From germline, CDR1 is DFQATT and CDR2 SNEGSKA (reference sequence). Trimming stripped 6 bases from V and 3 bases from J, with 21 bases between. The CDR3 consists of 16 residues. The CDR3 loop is CSAPQRSGGNYNEQFF. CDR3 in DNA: TGCAGTGCCCCCCAACGGAGCGGCGGAAACTACAATGAGCAGTTCTTC.

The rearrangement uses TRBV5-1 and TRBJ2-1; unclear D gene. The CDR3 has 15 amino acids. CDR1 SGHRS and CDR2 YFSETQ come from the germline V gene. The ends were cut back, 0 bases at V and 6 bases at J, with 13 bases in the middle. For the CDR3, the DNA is TGCGCCAGCAGCTTGGGTGGGCAGTCAATCAATGAGCAGTTCTTC. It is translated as CASSLGGQSINEQFF.

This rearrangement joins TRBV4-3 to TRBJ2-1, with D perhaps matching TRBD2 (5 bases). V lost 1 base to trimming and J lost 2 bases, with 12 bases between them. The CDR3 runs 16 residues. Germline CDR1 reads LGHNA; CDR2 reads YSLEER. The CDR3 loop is CASSQVGAGAYNEQFF. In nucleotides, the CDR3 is TGCGCCAGCAGCCAAGTAGGCGCGGGTGCCTACAATGAGCAGTTCTTC.

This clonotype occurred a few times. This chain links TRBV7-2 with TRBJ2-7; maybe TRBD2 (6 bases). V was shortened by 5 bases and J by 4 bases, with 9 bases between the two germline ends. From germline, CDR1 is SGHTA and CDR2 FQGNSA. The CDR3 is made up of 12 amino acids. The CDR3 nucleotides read TGTGCCAGCAGCCGGGACTTTTACGAGCAGTACTTC. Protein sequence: CASSRDFYEQYF.

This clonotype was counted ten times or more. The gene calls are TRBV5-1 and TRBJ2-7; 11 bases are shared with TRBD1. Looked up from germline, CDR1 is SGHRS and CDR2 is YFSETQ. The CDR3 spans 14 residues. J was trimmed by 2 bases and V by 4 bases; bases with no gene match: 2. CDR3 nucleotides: TGCGCCAGCAGCCCGGGACAGGGGGCCTACGAGCAGTACTTC. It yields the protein CASSPGQGAYEQYF.